Listed here is a single T cell receptor beta chain. This clonotype was observed at least ten times. Its antigen remains unidentified. There are no base qualities to consult, and no much larger clone falls within one base. According to the germline V gene (reference sequence), CDR1 reads DFQATT and CDR2 reads SNEGSKA. The V and J ends are trimmed by 4 bases and 0 bases, leaving 13 bases between them. Measured from the cysteine to the phenylalanine, the CDR3 is 14 residues long. Only CDR3 DNA is held: 42 bases, read in frame from base 1. The record originates from a study of T-cell reconstitution after alpha-beta-depleted transplantation in children listed by TCRdb under 2016. About the full investigation: Using TCR repertoire profiling, the study quantitatively followed how T-cell immune reconstitution unfolded in children after TCRalphabeta/CD19-depleted allogeneic hematopoietic cell transplantation.

Points the paper makes about the study in general: About two months after transplant, the apparently early recovery of alphabetaT-cell counts reportedly depended on just several hundred clones that had expanded rapidly and came from non-depleted graft cells. Over subsequent months, a decline in hyperexpanded clone frequencies was noted, and after one year, T-cell counts and TCRbeta diversity were mostly ascribed to newly produced T cells. The high TCRbeta diversity at day 60 in some patients was ascribed to recipient T cells and intrathymic progenitors that had survived conditioning.

The library relied on PCR. Data came from an Illumina HiSeq 2500. TCR libraries were prepared with molecular barcoding, using unique molecular identifiers to normalize TCRbeta repertoire quantification. TCRdb itself trimmed the public reads at Q25 with fastp, ran MiXCR and retained productive beta chains. For every CDR3 protein sequence, its rows merge into one entry that carries the most common genes and DNA. Here the sample has 600,000 to 800,000 distinct CDR3 sequences; around 14% occur a single time. Roughly 0.84% of the sample is taken by the ten largest. This sample's treatment or condition label indicates: allogeneic hematopoietic cell transplantation with graft depleted of TCRalphabeta T cells and CD19 B cells. The children who served as transplant recipients had been given grafts of TCRalphabeta/CD19-depleted allogeneic hematopoietic cells.

The rearranged chain carries TRBV20-1 and TRBJ2-7; no D segment can be confidently identified. Sequencing used PBMCs, obtained before TCRalphabeta/CD19-depleted stem cell transplant. The TCR was taken from a girl aged 2-9 years with congenital amegakaryocytic thrombocytopenia, due to receive a stem cell transplant. In nucleotides, the sequence is TGCAGTGCTATGCCCCGAGAGAGCTCCTACGAGCAGTACTTC. Translated, this is CSAMPRESSYEQYF.